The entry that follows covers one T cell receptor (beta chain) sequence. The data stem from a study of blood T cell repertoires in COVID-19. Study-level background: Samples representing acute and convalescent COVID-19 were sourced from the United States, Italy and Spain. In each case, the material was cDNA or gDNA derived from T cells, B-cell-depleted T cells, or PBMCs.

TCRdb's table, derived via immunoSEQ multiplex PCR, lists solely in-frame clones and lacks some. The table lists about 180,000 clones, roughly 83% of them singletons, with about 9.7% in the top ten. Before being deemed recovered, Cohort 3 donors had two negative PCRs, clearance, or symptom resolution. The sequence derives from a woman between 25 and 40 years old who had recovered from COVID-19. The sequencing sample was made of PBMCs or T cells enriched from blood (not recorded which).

The CDR3 region has the DNA TGTGCCAGTAGAGGGACAGGGTTCACCGGGGAGCTGTTTTTT. Protein: CASRGTGFTGELFF. This chain links TRBV19 with TRBJ2-2; 9 positions agree with TRBD1. Trimming took 6 bases from V and 4 from J; bases not matched to a gene: 3. Germline-derived CDR1 and CDR2 are LNHDA and SQIVND (reference sequence). The CDR3 extends over 14 amino acids.